This TCR beta chain came from a study of blood T cell repertoires in COVID-19 (dated by TCRdb to the early 2020s). A note on the overall study: Samples from collaborators originated in the United States, Italy and Spain and spanned both the acute and convalescent phases of COVID-19. The prospective study material was composed of cDNA or gDNA derived from T cells, B-cell-depleted T cells, or PBMCs. Deeply sampled blood TCRbeta repertoires from subjects exposed to, actively infected with, or recovered from COVID-19 were included in the dataset. The repertoires were released in a freely available public database intended as a resource for research on the immune response to SARS-CoV-2. Samples came from the ongoing ImmuneRACE study (first 160 participants) plus 1,254 subjects from 6 global collaborators. The sample metadata nearly always contained a de-identified subject ID, COVID-19 status, age in years and sex. Where available, HLA class I and class II types were obtained from metadata supplied by the sample provider rather than from assay-based typing.

Germline trimming amounts to 0 bases on V and 4 bases on J, with 5 as the count of junction bases outside the gene matches. Inclusive of the bounding cysteine and phenylalanine, the CDR3 is 15 residues long. The DNA shown is the 45-base CDR3, in frame from base 1. As encoded in the germline V gene (reference sequence), CDR1 is SGHNT while CDR2 is YYREEE. Remarks on this clone: It lacks a known antigen. Nothing much larger sits one base from this clone, and base qualities are not available.

TCRbeta CDR3 regions were amplified from genomic DNA by means of the immunoSEQ Assay, a bias-controlled multiplex PCR. For the original study's pipeline: Within the assay, amplification of reference gene primers was used to estimate how many nucleated cells each sample contained. To quantify the absolute abundance of each unique TCRbeta CDR3 rearrangement, sequence reads were collapsed and filtered. For each sample, productive Simpson clonality was calculated by taking the square root of Simpson's diversity index across productive rearrangements. The table was pulled from immuneACCESS by TCRdb, which kept in-frame rearrangements only. Such tables lose some clones; where checked, under half of the loss comes from unresolved V genes, and the rest has no known cause. The V and J calls and clone size are taken from that table; D and trimming were inferred from the DNA. This sample gives 300,000 to 400,000 clones in total; around 87% of them show up just once. 1% of the sample is taken by the ten largest.

What the authors observed across the whole study: How much clinical and demographic metadata was included differed by source and by participant, and the metadata was provided uncurated.

The collaborating institutions used their own protocols to collect whole blood in K2EDTA tubes. For TCRbeta analysis, collaborators shipped samples as frozen whole blood, isolated PBMCs, or DNA extracted from either of those sample types. This chain joins TRBV5-4 to TRBJ2-7; TRBD1 fits 9 bases in the junction. The TCR originated in a man aged 50 or older with active or convalescent COVID-19. Sequenced input: peripheral blood. CDR3 reads: CASSLAGTGRYEQYF. The nucleotide sequence is given as TGTGCCAGCAGCTTGGCCGGGACAGGGCGTTACGAGCAGTACTTC.